Each of the 32 T cell receptor beta chains below was sequenced from the same sample in a study of identifying expanded T cells in peripheral blood. The table came from immunoSEQ multiplex PCR; TCRdb's copy has only in-frame clones and leaves some out. Counted here are 84,000 or so clones, roughly 90% occurring once; the ten biggest clones make up less than 9.5%. Sequencing was done on a sample of blood. These receptors were obtained from a person between 18 and 75 years old in good health.

In this sample, this clone turned up once. The chain combines TRBV27 with TRBJ2-5; D is undetermined. The germline V and J ends were trimmed by 1 base and 4 bases, with 7 bases remaining between them. Germline V gene lookup returns CDR1 MNHEY and CDR2 SMNVEV (reference sequence). This CDR3 is 13 amino acids long. CDR3 DNA sequence: TGTGCCAGCAGTTTATGGTCTCGAGAGACCCAGTACTTC. It codes for CASSLWSRETQYF.

The chain combines TRBV5-1 with TRBJ2-6; D is uncertain. The CDR3 is 15 residues long. CDR1 SGHRS and CDR2 YFSETQ come from the germline V gene. Trimming removed 4 bases from V and 0 bases from J, with 8 bases in between. The CDR3 spells CASSGDPSGANVLTF. The CDR3 DNA reads TGCGCCAGCAGCGGAGATCCCTCTGGGGCCAACGTCCTGACTTTC.

This rearrangement joins TRBV6-5 to TRBJ1-5; D is undetermined. Trimming stripped 6 bases from V and 0 bases from J, with 12 bases between. Looked up from germline, CDR1 is MNHEY and CDR2 is SVGAGI. The CDR3 covers 15 residues. The CDR3 spells CASSLRGGSNQPQHF. The CDR3 DNA reads as TGTGCCAGCAGCCTAAGAGGCGGTAGCAATCAGCCCCAGCATTTT.

This chain uses TRBV6-1 with TRBJ2-1; the match to TRBD2 covers 11 bases. V lost 6 bases to trimming and J lost 0 bases; unmatched junction nucleotides: 10. CDR1 MNHNS and CDR2 SASEGT come from the germline V gene. The CDR3 length is 18 residues. For the CDR3, the DNA is TGTGCCAGCAGCGAACATGGACTAGCGGGTACCTCCTACAATGAGCAGTTCTTC. This gives the protein CASSEHGLAGTSYNEQFF.

The chain employs TRBV15 and TRBJ2-3; no clear D. The CDR3 is made up of 14 amino acids. Trimming stripped 3 bases from V and 2 bases from J, with 9 bases between. The germline gives CDR1 LNHNV, CDR2 YYDKDF (reference sequence). The CDR3 here is CATSSGWDTDTQYF. The DNA for the CDR3 is TGTGCCACCAGCAGCGGGTGGGACACAGATACGCAGTATTTT.

The V call is TRBV19, the J call TRBJ1-2; 7 bases agree with TRBD1. Germline CDR1 is LNHDA and CDR2 is SQIVND (reference sequence). The V segment lost 2 bases and the J segment 14 bases; nucleotides outside the gene matches: 11. The CDR3 covers 13 residues. As DNA, the CDR3 is TGTGCCAGTAGTATAAGCGGGACAGTTATAGATACCTTC. Its translation is CASSISGTVIDTF.

Only a few counts were recorded for this clone. This rearrangement joins TRBV19 to TRBJ1-5; the D gene is possibly TRBD1 (5 bases). Trimming left V 7 bases short and J 6 bases short, with 13 bases between. CDR1 is LNHDA, CDR2 SQIVND, per germline (reference sequence). The CDR3 extends over 13 amino acids. The CDR3 DNA reads TGTGCCAGTACCATGGGGGTCGGTCAGCCCCAGCATTTT. As protein: CASTMGVGQPQHF.

The chain carries TRBV5-1 and TRBJ1-5; 7 bases fit TRBD1. The CDR3 spans 14 residues. Germline-derived CDR1 and CDR2 are SGHRS and YFSETQ. With V trimmed by 3 bases and J by 4 bases, 4 bases remained unmatched. The CDR3 protein is CASSSGQENQPQHF. In nucleotides, the CDR3 is TGCGCCAGCAGCTCCGGACAGGAAAATCAGCCCCAGCATTTT.

This clone appeared once. This chain links TRBV29-1 with TRBJ2-1, with D possibly being TRBD2 (6 bases). Looked up from germline, CDR1 is SQVTM and CDR2 is ANQGSEA. Trimming cost V 3 bases and J 4 bases, with 13 bases left between them. This CDR3 has 14 amino acids. Here the CDR3 reads CSVESSDLYNEQFF. The DNA for the CDR3 is TGCAGCGTTGAGTCTAGCGACCTTTACAATGAGCAGTTCTTC.

The gene calls are TRBV4-1 and TRBJ1-2; D may be TRBD1 (5 bases). Trimming pared 6 bases from V and 4 bases from J, leaving 21 bases between. The CDR3 consists of 16 residues. Germline loops: CDR1 MGHRA, CDR2 YSYEKL. CDR3 DNA sequence: TGCGCCAGCAGTCTTGGGGGGGGTCGGGGTGGCTATGGCTACACCTTC. It translates to CASSLGGGRGGYGYTF.

CDR3: CSLGEASPLHF. DNA of the CDR3: TGCAGCCTCGGGGAGGCTTCACCCCTCCACTTT. This chain joins TRBV20-1 and TRBJ1-6; no reliable D call. The CDR3 has 11 residues. The germline gives CDR1 DFQATT, CDR2 SNEGSKA (reference sequence).

This clone was detected once. The gene calls are TRBV5-5 and TRBJ1-2; 7 bases fit TRBD1. V lost 0 bases and J lost 4; bases outside the gene matches: 9. CDR3 length: 16 amino acids. Germline lookup yields CDR1 SGHKS and CDR2 YYEKEE (reference sequence). Here the CDR3 DNA reads TGTGCCAGCAGCTTGGATACGACAGGGACGAGCTATGGCTACACCTTC. This codes for CASSLDTTGTSYGYTF. Full variable domain (outside the CDR3, taken from reference TRBV5-5 and TRBJ1-2): DAGVTQSPTHLIKTRGQQVTLRCSPISGHKSVSWYQQVLGQGPQFIFQYYEKEERGRGNFPDRFSARQFPNYSSELNVNALLLGDSALYLCASSLDTTGTSYGYTFGSGTRLTVV.

The rearrangement uses TRBV7-9 and TRBJ2-3, with TRBD1 as a possible D gene (6 bases). Germline-derived CDR1 and CDR2 are SEHNR and FQNEAQ (reference sequence). V lost 5 bases and J 2 bases, leaving 14 bases between the germline ends. The CDR3 totals 15 residues. The CDR3: CASSPRTEVTDTQYF. CDR3 sequence (DNA): TGTGCCAGCAGCCCCCGGACAGAAGTCACAGATACGCAGTATTTT.

The CDR3 region is CASSLAVGELFF. The CDR3 region has the DNA TGTGCCAGCAGCTTAGCGGTGGGGGAGCTGTTTTTT. The chain uses TRBV7-9 and TRBJ2-2; D gene ambiguous. CDR1 and CDR2 from the germline V gene are SEHNR and FQNEAQ (reference sequence). The CDR3 loop spans 12 amino acids. The germline V and J ends were trimmed by 0 bases and 8 bases, with 4 bases remaining between them.

The chain carries TRBV5-4 and TRBJ2-5; TRBD2 is a possible D gene (6 bases). In germline, CDR1 is SGHNT, CDR2 YYREEE (reference sequence). With 0 bases removed from V and 2 bases from J, the gap between germline ends came to 8 bases. The CDR3 has 14 residues. CDR3 in DNA: TGTGCCAGCAGCTTGGGGGGGGAACAAGAGACCCAGTACTTC. Translated, it gives CASSLGGEQETQYF.

The rearrangement joins TRBV2 to TRBJ1-2; D is undetermined. Germline V gene data show CDR1 as SNHLY and CDR2 as FYNNEI. The ends were cut back, 0 bases at V and 4 bases at J, with 9 bases in the middle. CDR3 length equals 14 residues. The CDR3 spells CASSEAGRIYGYTF. Here the CDR3 DNA reads TGTGCCAGCAGTGAAGCCGGCAGAATCTATGGCTACACCTTC.

This chain joins TRBV19 and TRBJ2-3; 8 bases fit TRBD1. V dropped 4 bases and J dropped 3; count of bases not matched to a gene: 6. The germline V gene encodes CDR1 LNHDA and CDR2 SQIVND (reference sequence). The CDR3 loop spans 15 amino acids. CDR3 sequence reads: CASSTSDRETDTQYF. The CDR3 DNA sequence: TGTGCCAGTAGTACCTCGGACAGGGAAACAGATACGCAGTATTTT.

J is TRBJ1-1 and V is TRBV2; TRBD1 matches at 7 bases. The V and J ends lost 8 bases and 0 bases, in that order; junction bases with no gene match: 9. Germline CDR1 reads SNHLY; CDR2 reads FYNNEI. There are 15 residues in the CDR3. The CDR3 DNA reads as TGTGCCAGCGAAACCCAGGGACAGCTGAACACTGAAGCTTTCTTT. Protein sequence: CASETQGQLNTEAFF. The whole variable domain, filled in from reference TRBV2 and TRBJ1-1, reads EPEVTQTPSHQVTQMGQEVILRCVPISNHLYFYWYRQILGQKVEFLVSFYNNEISEKSEIFDDQFSVERPDGSNFTLKIRSTKLEDSAMYFCASETQGQLNTEAFFGQGTRLTVV.

This clone was recorded once. The CDR3 coding sequence is TGTGCCAGCAGTGGAAACTCTCAAAGCAATCAGCCCCAGCATTTT. It encodes CASSGNSQSNQPQHF. This sequence joins TRBV2 and TRBJ1-5; D uncertain. There are 15 residues in the CDR3. The V and J ends lost 4 bases and 1 base respectively, with 11 bases between them. Germline CDR1 reads SNHLY; CDR2 reads FYNNEI.

The chain is built from TRBV7-9 and TRBJ1-2; 10 bases map to TRBD1. The V gene's germline CDR1 is SEHNR and CDR2 FQNEAQ (reference sequence). The CDR3 is 14 amino acids. Losses at the gene ends were 5 bases for V and 8 bases for J; bases not matched to a gene: 8. In DNA form, the CDR3 reads TGTGCCAGCAGCCGTCTGACAGGGGGCGTCGGCTACACCTTC. This sequence encodes CASSRLTGGVGYTF.

This chain joins TRBV27 and TRBJ2-7; 7 bases match TRBD1. J gave up 4 bases and V 0 bases, and 3 bases lay outside the gene matches. This CDR3 has 14 residues. Looked up from germline, CDR1 is MNHEY and CDR2 is SMNVEV (reference sequence). CDR3 bases: TGTGCCAGCAGTTTATCGGGACAGTTTTACGAGCAGTACTTC. Amino acids: CASSLSGQFYEQYF.

The gene calls are TRBV5-4 and TRBJ1-1; 11 nucleotides match TRBD1. Germline assignment: CDR1 SGHNT and CDR2 YYREEE (reference sequence). The V gene end was trimmed by 3 bases and the J gene end by 4 bases; junction bases not matched to a gene: 5. This CDR3 is 15 amino acids long. This chain's CDR3 is CASSWGDRGTTEAFF. CDR3 DNA sequence: TGTGCCAGCAGCTGGGGGGACAGGGGGACCACTGAAGCTTTCTTT.

This clone occurred once. The J gene is TRBJ1-5, the V gene TRBV7-2, with a possible D match to TRBD1 (5 bases). V shed 5 bases and J shed 3 bases, with 20 bases lying between them. The CDR3 has 17 residues. Germline CDR1 reads SGHTA; CDR2 reads FQGNSA. The CDR3: CASSTTSVDIHNQPQHF. DNA of the CDR3: TGTGCCAGCAGCACAACCTCTGTGGACATTCACAATCAGCCCCAGCATTTT.

V gene TRBV28 combines with J gene TRBJ1-4, with D perhaps TRBD1 (5 bases). Trimming removed 6 bases at V and 6 bases at J, with 11 bases between. Germline V gives CDR1 MDHEN, CDR2 SYDVKM. CDR3 length: 13 amino acids. This CDR3 is CASRAGWDEKLFF. CDR3 DNA sequence: TGTGCCAGCAGGGCAGGGTGGGATGAAAAACTGTTTTTT.

This rearrangement joins TRBV4-2 to TRBJ2-1; 11 bases agree with TRBD2. Looked up from germline, CDR1 is LGHNA and CDR2 is YNFKEQ. This CDR3 has 18 amino acids. The J segment lost 5 bases and the V segment lost 0 bases, leaving 9 bases of the junction unmatched. The CDR3 spells CASSQERRLAGLDNEQFF. As DNA, the CDR3 is TGTGCCAGCAGCCAAGAAAGAAGACTAGCGGGGTTAGACAATGAGCAGTTCTTC.

The chain combines TRBV11-2 with TRBJ1-3, with TRBD1 matching over 7 bases. The CDR3 length is 16 residues. Trimming at V came to 6 bases and at J to 0 bases, leaving 8 bases not matched to a gene. Germline values: CDR1 SGHAT, CDR2 FQNNGV. The CDR3 region is CASRSRTGDSGNTIYF. The CDR3 DNA is TGTGCCAGCAGGTCCCGTACAGGGGACTCTGGAAACACCATATATTTT.

This rearrangement joins TRBV12-2 to TRBJ1-2; TRBD1, as called in the table, went unchecked against the DNA. TRBV12-2 is a known pseudogene. This CDR3 is built from 14 residues. Written as DNA, the CDR3 is TGTGCAAGTCGCTTTGGACAGGGGGATTATGGCTACACCTTC. This translates into CASRFGQGDYGYTF.

This clone was recorded once. The chain recombines TRBV30 with TRBJ2-1; 7 bases map to TRBD1. After removal of 3 bases from V and 8 bases from J, the junction contained 10 bases not matched to a gene. CDR1 and CDR2 (germline): GTSNPN, SVGIG (reference sequence). CDR3 size: 14 residues. The CDR3 sequence is CAWRRQGPGDEQFF. In DNA, the CDR3 is TGTGCCTGGAGAAGACAGGGCCCGGGCGATGAGCAGTTCTTC.

V is TRBV5-1 and J is TRBJ2-3; D uncertain. Trimming shortened V by 3 bases and J by 4 bases, and 3 bases separated the two germline ends. Germline CDR1 is SGHRS and CDR2 is YFSETQ. This CDR3 has 11 amino acids. CDR3 sequence reads: CASSWADTQYF. CDR3 DNA: TGCGCCAGCAGCTGGGCAGATACGCAGTATTTT.

The rearrangement joins TRBV18 to TRBJ2-7; 8 positions match TRBD1. Germline V lookup: CDR1 KGHSH, CDR2 LQKENI. This CDR3 spans 17 amino acids. V lost 0 bases and J lost 5; bases outside the gene matches: 12. In nucleotides, the CDR3 is TGTGCCAGCTCACCACCTTGGATCGGACAGGGCTTCCACGAGCAGTACTTC. Protein: CASSPPWIGQGFHEQYF.

The J gene is TRBJ1-5, the V gene TRBV30; 7 nucleotides align to TRBD1. CDR1 GTSNPN and CDR2 SVGIG come from the germline V gene (reference sequence). Losses at the gene ends were 5 bases for V and 2 bases for J; bases not matched to a gene: 3. This CDR3 comprises 13 residues. CDR3: CAWGDRGNQPQHF. CDR3 sequence (DNA): TGTGCCTGGGGAGACAGGGGCAATCAGCCCCAGCATTTT.

The chain employs TRBV19 and TRBJ1-1; weak D call: TRBD1 (6 bases). The V and J ends lost 2 bases and 0 bases respectively, with 13 bases between them. The CDR3 sequence is 16 residues long. Per germline, CDR1 LNHDA and CDR2 SQIVND (reference sequence). The CDR3 DNA sequence: TGTGCCAGTAGTATACCGGGGGCGGGAGTGAACACTGAAGCTTTCTTT. Translating gives CASSIPGAGVNTEAFF.